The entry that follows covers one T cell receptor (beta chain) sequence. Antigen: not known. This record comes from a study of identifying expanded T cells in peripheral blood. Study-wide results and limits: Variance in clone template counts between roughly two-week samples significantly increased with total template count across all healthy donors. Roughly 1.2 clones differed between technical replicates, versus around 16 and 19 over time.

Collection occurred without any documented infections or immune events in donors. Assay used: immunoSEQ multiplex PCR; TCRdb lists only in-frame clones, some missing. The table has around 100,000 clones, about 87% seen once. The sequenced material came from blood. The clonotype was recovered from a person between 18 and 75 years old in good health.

Here the CDR3 reads CASSVGTGYGYTF. CDR3 nucleotides: TGTGCCAGCAGCGTAGGGACAGGTTATGGCTACACCTTC. The chain uses TRBV9 and TRBJ1-2, with 7 bases lining up with TRBD1. V shed 0 bases, J shed 5 bases, and the junction held 1 base outside the gene matches. This CDR3 has 13 amino acids. Germline loops: CDR1 SGDLS, CDR2 YYNGEE.